This T cell receptor (beta chain) was captured in a study of T cells in women clearing cervical HPV infection. Study information: Cases were women with histologically confirmed HPV16-related CIN3 or worse, including 2 invasive cancers. Control women cleared a single incident HPV16 infection within 12 months.

CDR1 is GTSNPN and CDR2 is SVGIG in the germline V gene (reference sequence). V was trimmed by 1 base and J by 1 base, leaving 11 bases between them. CDR3 length equals 16 residues. Study results and limitations: Unknown T-cell numbers per sample may underlie the richness differences. Associations may precede or follow infection; HPV-specific or memory T cells were not isolated.

Concerning this clone itself: Its antigen is currently unknown. The read ends 3 residues before the CDR3 terminus; that terminus is restored from the germline J gene.

Method: immunoSEQ multiplex PCR; TCRdb's copy keeps in-frame clones and lacks some. This table holds about 37,000 clones. The chain links TRBV30 to TRBJ1-6, with D perhaps matching TRBD1 (5 bases). Sequencing input: blood buffy coat. This TCR was recovered from a woman between 18 and 70 years old with a cervical HPV16 infection that either progressed to CIN3+ or cleared (not recorded which). CDR3 DNA (partial): TGTGCCTGGAGTGGAATGGGGGGGTCCTATAATTCACCC. Translating gives CAWSGMGGSYNSP. The full CDR3 protein is CAWSGMGGSYNSPLHF.